One sample yielded the 21 T cell receptor beta chains listed below, sequenced in a study of neoadjuvant nivolumab and ipilimumab in lung cancer. The assay was immunoSEQ multiplex PCR, and TCRdb's table has in-frame clones only and misses some. The table includes about 20,000 clones, under 80% detected once. Source: tumor tissue, taken after neoadjuvant nivolumab, alone or with ipilimumab, at or shortly before surgery. The receptors derive from an adult with non-small cell lung cancer.

This sequence joins TRBV4-3 and TRBJ2-7; TRBD1 aligns across 10 bases. The CDR3 length is 16 residues. The germline V gene has CDR1 LGHNA and CDR2 YSLEER. Trimming removed 1 base from V and 3 bases from J; junction bases left unmatched: 6. CDR3: CASSQVAGQGLYEQYF. Written as DNA, the CDR3 is TGCGCCAGCAGCCAAGTCGCGGGACAGGGGCTCTACGAGCAGTACTTC.

J is TRBJ1-2 and V is TRBV15, with D unresolved. The V end lost 5 bases, the J end lost 6 bases, and 19 bases lay between the germline ends. Looked up from germline, CDR1 is LNHNV and CDR2 is YYDKDF (reference sequence). This CDR3 contains 15 residues. The CDR3 here is CATSPFYRGYHGYTF. The CDR3 DNA sequence: TGTGCCACCAGCCCTTTTTATCGAGGGTATCATGGCTACACCTTC.

This chain connects TRBV6-1 to TRBJ1-4; D uncertain. CDR1 is MNHNS, CDR2 SASEGT, per germline. This CDR3 has 13 amino acids. V was shortened by 0 bases and J by 7 bases, with 6 bases between the two germline ends. As DNA, the CDR3 is TGTGCCAGCAGTGAAGCCCTCACTGAAAAACTGTTTTTT. As protein: CASSEALTEKLFF.

This clone was found once. The chain combines TRBV5-1 with TRBJ2-2; D perhaps matches TRBD2 (5 bases). V was shortened by 5 bases and J by 2 bases, with 19 bases between the two germline ends. CDR1 is SGHRS and CDR2 is YFSETQ in the germline V gene. This CDR3 is 17 amino acids long. CDR3 sequence reads: CASRGSGVQQNTGELFF. CDR3 coding DNA: TGCGCCAGCAGGGGGAGCGGAGTCCAACAAAACACCGGGGAGCTGTTTTTT.

The rearrangement joins TRBV4-1 to TRBJ1-1; D is perhaps TRBD1 (5 bases). Trimming removed 0 bases from V and 4 bases from J, with 9 bases in between. Germline V lookup: CDR1 MGHRA, CDR2 YSYEKL. The CDR3 is 14 residues long. The CDR3 DNA reads TGCGCCAGCAGCCAAGAGGGACGTAGCACTGAAGCTTTCTTT. It encodes CASSQEGRSTEAFF.

V is TRBV6-1 and J is TRBJ1-5, with D possibly TRBD1 on 5 matching bases. Germline values: CDR1 MNHNS, CDR2 SASEGT. The CDR3 is 13 amino acids. V lost 11 bases and J lost 1, with 12 bases in between. CDR3 nucleotides: TGTGCCGCGGGTGACAGAAGCAATCAGCCCCAGCATTTT. Its protein product is CAAGDRSNQPQHF.

This clone has a handful of counts. The chain carries TRBV7-8 and TRBJ2-1; no clear D gene. V lost 2 bases and J lost 0, with 14 bases in between. The CDR3 loop spans 17 amino acids. Germline CDR1 SGHVS, CDR2 FQNEAQ. CDR3 bases: TGTGCCAGCAGCTTATGGCGCGGACCTGTCTCCTACAATGAGCAGTTCTTC. This codes for CASSLWRGPVSYNEQFF. The whole variable domain, filled in from reference TRBV7-8 and TRBJ2-1, reads GAGVSQSPRYKVAKRGQDVALRCDPISGHVSLFWYQQALGQGPEFLTYFQNEAQLDKSGLPSDRFFAERPEGSVSTLKIQRTQQEDSAVYLCASSLWRGPVSYNEQFFGPGTRLTVL.

This CDR3 is CAWSRGHPGDTQYF. CDR3 DNA: TGTGCCTGGAGTCGCGGACATCCAGGCGATACGCAGTATTTT. This sequence joins TRBV30 and TRBJ2-3, with D possibly matching TRBD1 (5 bases). CDR1 is GTSNPN, CDR2 SVGIG, per germline (reference sequence). The CDR3 loop spans 14 amino acids. Trimming took 2 bases from V and 6 from J, leaving 15 bases between them.

J is TRBJ2-2 and V is TRBV7-8; the D is unclear. Trimming took off 4 bases at V and 5 bases at J, with 5 bases between the two ends. CDR1 is SGHVS and CDR2 is FQNEAQ in the germline V gene. CDR3 length equals 12 residues. The chain's CDR3 is CASSSQTGELFF. CDR3 DNA: TGTGCCAGCAGCTCACAGACCGGGGAGCTGTTTTTT.

This chain connects TRBV4-1 to TRBJ2-7; TRBD1 might be the D (6 bases). CDR1 MGHRA and CDR2 YSYEKL come from the germline V gene. The CDR3 runs to 15 residues. The V and J ends lost 2 bases and 1 base respectively, with 12 bases between them. This CDR3 reads CASSQQDRMSYEQYF. For the CDR3, the DNA is TGCGCCAGCAGCCAACAAGACAGGATGTCCTACGAGCAGTACTTC.

The CDR3 region is CASSSGPGPGENIQYF. Here the CDR3 DNA reads TGTGCCAGCAGCTCAGGACCCGGCCCCGGGGAAAACATTCAGTACTTC. This chain joins TRBV7-2 and TRBJ2-4, with TRBD2 as a possible D gene (5 bases). The V and J ends lost 4 bases and 5 bases respectively, with 18 bases between them. This CDR3 has 16 residues. Germline CDR1 reads SGHTA; CDR2 reads FQGNSA. The full variable domain, with the rest looked up from reference TRBV7-2 and TRBJ2-4, is GAGVSQSPSNKVTEKGKDVELRCDPISGHTALYWYRQSLGQGLEFLIYFQGNSAPDKSGLPSDRFSAERTGGSVSTLTIQRTQQEDSAVYLCASSSGPGPGENIQYFGAGTRLSVL.

CDR3 loop: CASRIAGGPGEQFF. The CDR3 DNA reads as TGTGCCAGCCGGATAGCGGGAGGGCCGGGTGAGCAGTTCTTC. J is TRBJ2-1 and V is TRBV19; 11 positions agree with TRBD2. The J segment lost 9 bases and the V segment lost 9 bases, leaving 10 bases of the junction unmatched. The germline V gene encodes CDR1 LNHDA and CDR2 SQIVND (reference sequence). This CDR3 has 14 residues.

This sequence joins TRBV30 and TRBJ1-2; 10 bases agree with TRBD1. Germline lookup yields CDR1 GTSNPN and CDR2 SVGIG (reference sequence). J lost 8 bases, V lost 6 bases, and 12 bases had no gene match. The CDR3 contains 14 residues. The CDR3 is CACGTGALGGGYTF. The CDR3 bases are TGTGCCTGCGGGACAGGGGCCCTAGGTGGAGGCTACACCTTC.

The chain uses TRBV7-2 and TRBJ2-5; D is unclear. Between the trimmed V and J ends, which lost 3 bases and 1 base, there was a span of 12 bases. CDR1 is SGHTA and CDR2 is FQGNSA in the germline V gene. This CDR3 comprises 15 residues. The CDR3 loop reads CASSFAASLQETQYF. In DNA, the CDR3 is TGTGCCAGCAGCTTTGCAGCGAGTCTCCAAGAGACCCAGTACTTC.

This clone was counted between two and nine times. This chain links TRBV5-5 with TRBJ1-2; 8 positions match TRBD1. Germline CDR1 and CDR2: SGHKS and YYEKEE (reference sequence). CDR3 length: 14 residues. V was clipped by 0 bases and J by 8 bases; unmatched bases: 6. CDR3 nucleotides: TGTGCCAGCAGCTTGGACAGGGGGTGGCGGGGCTACACCTTC. The encoded protein is CASSLDRGWRGYTF. The entire variable domain, with the rest obtained from reference TRBV5-5 and TRBJ1-2, is as follows: DAGVTQSPTHLIKTRGQQVTLRCSPISGHKSVSWYQQVLGQGPQFIFQYYEKEERGRGNFPDRFSARQFPNYSSELNVNALLLGDSALYLCASSLDRGWRGYTFGSGTRLTVV.

The chain employs TRBV27 and TRBJ2-1; the D is unclear. The V gene's germline CDR1 is MNHEY and CDR2 SMNVEV (reference sequence). The V gene lost 2 bases and the J gene lost 9 bases, with 5 bases spanning the gap. The CDR3 length is 11 residues. CDR3 bases: TGTGCCAGCAGTTTAGGTTTTGAGCAGTTCTTC. It translates to CASSLGFEQFF.

This sequence joins TRBV5-1 and TRBJ2-3; TRBD2 agrees at 14 bases. The length of the CDR3 is 19 residues. Trimming took 3 bases from V and 4 from J; bases not matched to a gene: 13. Germline CDR1 SGHRS, CDR2 YFSETQ. CDR3 sequence (DNA): TGCGCCAGCAGCTCGGGACTAGCGGGAGAAGCCCCGGGGGCAGATACGCAGTATTTT. This sequence encodes CASSSGLAGEAPGADTQYF.

The rearrangement joins TRBV5-1 to TRBJ2-3, with a weak D call TRBD2 (6 bases). V was shortened by 1 base and J by 0 bases, with 15 bases between the two germline ends. CDR1 is SGHRS, CDR2 YFSETQ, per germline. This CDR3 region has 17 residues. The chain's CDR3 is CASSLRLLGGSTDTQYF. DNA for the CDR3: TGCGCCAGCAGCTTGAGGCTCCTGGGGGGTAGCACAGATACGCAGTATTTT. The whole variable domain, remainder taken from reference TRBV5-1 and TRBJ2-3, is KAGVTQTPRYLIKTRGQQVTLSCSPISGHRSVSWYQQTPGQGLQFLFEYFSETQRNKGNFPGRFSGRQFSNSRSEMNVSTLELGDSALYLCASSLRLLGGSTDTQYFGPGTRLTVL.

This chain uses TRBV9 with TRBJ2-5; TRBD1 is a possible D gene (5 bases). Per the germline V gene, CDR1 is SGDLS and CDR2 is YYNGEE. This CDR3 is built from 14 residues. V lost 4 bases, J lost 2 bases, and 12 bases lay in between. In DNA form, the CDR3 reads TGTGCCAGCAGCCTTGGGGCAGAACAAGAGACCCAGTACTTC. It specifies CASSLGAEQETQYF.

This clone was seen more than once but under ten times. The chain joins TRBV4-1 to TRBJ2-1; 8 bases are a match to TRBD2. The CDR3 runs to 15 residues. Germline CDR1 and CDR2: MGHRA and YSYEKL. The V gene end was trimmed by 4 bases and the J gene end by 2 bases; junction bases not matched to a gene: 4. The CDR3 region is CASSLLAGPYNEQFF. The DNA of the CDR3 is TGCGCCAGCAGCCTCCTAGCGGGTCCCTACAATGAGCAGTTCTTC.

The chain links TRBV7-8 to TRBJ1-2; 7 bases are shared with TRBD1. Germline V gives CDR1 SGHVS, CDR2 FQNEAQ. There are 16 residues in the CDR3. The V and J ends lost 4 bases and 2 bases, in that order; junction bases with no gene match: 10. This CDR3 is CASSSNRGSRNYGYTF. The CDR3 DNA sequence: TGTGCCAGCAGCTCAAACAGGGGAAGTAGGAACTATGGCTACACCTTC.